One and the same sample provided the 25 T cell receptor beta chains below, sequenced in a study of T cell responses to AZD1222 COVID-19 vaccine. Data came from immunoSEQ multiplex PCR; TCRdb stores just in-frame clones and leaves some out. This sample has about 130,000 clones, with just over 90% found just once. The source was peripheral blood, collected 28 days after the second AZD1222 dose. The origin of the receptors is an adult who received the AZD1222 COVID-19 vaccine.

This chain joins TRBV28 and TRBJ1-4; no definite D call. The CDR3 spans 12 residues. Between the trimmed V and J ends, which lost 5 bases and 5 bases, there was a span of 6 bases. Germline assignment: CDR1 MDHEN and CDR2 SYDVKM. This chain's CDR3 is CASSPLNEKLFF. The CDR3 region has the DNA TGTGCCAGCAGTCCACTCAATGAAAAACTGTTTTTT.

This clone is a singleton in its sample. The chain is built from TRBV2 and TRBJ2-1; TRBD2 matches at 10 bases. Germline trimming cut 7 bases from V and 5 bases from J; bases unmatched to any gene: 5. The CDR3 runs to 14 residues. Germline V lookup: CDR1 SNHLY, CDR2 FYNNEI. CDR3 nucleotide sequence: TGTGCCAGCACCAGCACTAGCGGGAACAATGAGCAGTTCTTC. It is translated as CASTSTSGNNEQFF.

This chain joins TRBV4-1 and TRBJ2-3; no clear D gene. From germline, CDR1 is MGHRA and CDR2 YSYEKL. Trimming left V 0 bases short and J 3 bases short, with 7 bases between. The CDR3 is made up of 14 amino acids. Written as DNA, the CDR3 is TGCGCCAGCAGCCAAGAAGGGTGGACAGATACGCAGTATTTT. It is translated as CASSQEGWTDTQYF.

J is TRBJ2-1 and V is TRBV27, with 7 bases aligning to TRBD2. CDR1 is MNHEY and CDR2 is SMNVEV in the germline V gene (reference sequence). CDR3 length: 15 amino acids. The junction had 8 bases not matched to a gene; V was cut back by 2 bases and J by 7 bases. CDR3 sequence reads: CASSLAGVSRNEQFF. CDR3 coding DNA: TGTGCCAGCAGTTTAGCGGGAGTCTCCAGGAATGAGCAGTTCTTC.

The sample holds a few counts of this clone. This CDR3 is CASSSSWGQPQHF. The CDR3 region has the DNA TGTGCCAGCAGTTCCTCGTGGGGTCAGCCCCAGCATTTT. This sequence joins TRBV6-5 and TRBJ1-5; D is unresolved. The CDR3 consists of 13 residues. Germline values: CDR1 MNHEY, CDR2 SVGAGI. V shed 4 bases and J shed 6 bases, with 10 bases lying between them.

This clone was counted once. The V call is TRBV19, the J call TRBJ1-2, with a possible D match to TRBD1 (6 bases). Germline-derived CDR1 and CDR2 are LNHDA and SQIVND (reference sequence). V lost 5 bases and J 7 bases, leaving 14 bases between the germline ends. CDR3 length: 13 residues. The chain's CDR3 is CASSPGGATGYTF. CDR3 in DNA: TGTGCCAGTAGTCCTGGGGGCGCGACTGGCTACACCTTC.

In DNA, the CDR3 is TGTGCCAGCAGTGAAGGAGGGACAGGGGGCTGGCATGAGCAGTTCTTC. Its protein product is CASSEGGTGGWHEQFF. The chain is built from TRBV6-1 and TRBJ2-1, with TRBD1 matching 12 bases. Losses at the gene ends were 1 base for V and 8 bases for J; bases not matched to a gene: 6. Germline values: CDR1 MNHNS, CDR2 SASEGT. The CDR3 has 16 amino acids.

This chain uses TRBV29-1 with TRBJ2-5, with D unclear. This CDR3 spans 13 amino acids. Between the trimmed V and J ends, which lost 4 bases and 5 bases, there was a span of 14 bases. The germline V gene has CDR1 SQVTM and CDR2 ANQGSEA. The CDR3 loop is CSVVLGPGETQYF. The CDR3, as DNA: TGCAGCGTTGTTCTAGGGCCCGGGGAGACCCAGTACTTC. The full variable domain, completed using reference TRBV29-1 and TRBJ2-5, is SAVISQKPSRDICQRGTSLTIQCQVDSQVTMMFWYRQQPGQSLTLIATANQGSEATYESGFVIDKFPISRPNLTFSTLTVSNMSPEDSSIYLCSVVLGPGETQYFGPGTRLLVL.

The V gene is TRBV9, the J gene TRBJ1-1; possible D gene TRBD1, 5 bases. The V end was cut by 0 bases, the J end by 1 base, with 10 bases between. The germline V gene has CDR1 SGDLS and CDR2 YYNGEE. CDR3 length: 15 amino acids. CDR3 loop: CASSVVGQGNTEAFF. CDR3 nucleotides: TGTGCCAGCAGCGTAGTAGGGCAGGGGAACACTGAAGCTTTCTTT.

The chain carries TRBV5-1 and TRBJ2-1, with 9 bases aligning to TRBD2. The CDR3 is made up of 17 amino acids. The J segment lost 0 bases and the V segment lost 4 bases, leaving 8 bases of the junction unmatched. Per germline, CDR1 SGHRS and CDR2 YFSETQ. The CDR3 protein is CASSPLAGVSSYNEQFF. The CDR3 DNA sequence: TGCGCCAGCAGCCCATTAGCGGGGGTGAGCTCCTACAATGAGCAGTTCTTC. Full variable domain (missing parts from reference TRBV5-1 and TRBJ2-1): KAGVTQTPRYLIKTRGQQVTLSCSPISGHRSVSWYQQTPGQGLQFLFEYFSETQRNKGNFPGRFSGRQFSNSRSEMNVSTLELGDSALYLCASSPLAGVSSYNEQFFGPGTRLTVL.

The chain has TRBV28 and TRBJ2-7, with 9 bases fitting TRBD1. Per germline, CDR1 MDHEN and CDR2 SYDVKM. The ends lost 7 bases at V and 5 bases at J; junction bases unmatched: 9. The CDR3 is 14 amino acids. CDR3 in amino acids: CASNQGDRVNEQYF. The CDR3 nucleotides are TGTGCCAGCAACCAGGGGGACAGGGTCAACGAGCAGTACTTC.

J is TRBJ1-2 and V is TRBV6-1; unclear D gene. The V gene's germline CDR1 is MNHNS and CDR2 SASEGT. Trimming left V 0 bases short and J 5 bases short, with 19 bases between. The CDR3 has 17 residues. The CDR3 here is CASSEALSPGWEYGYTF. The CDR3 nucleotides are TGTGCCAGCAGTGAAGCGCTTTCTCCCGGGTGGGAATATGGCTACACCTTC.

The chain recombines TRBV7-9 with TRBJ2-2, with D hard to call. Per germline, CDR1 SEHNR and CDR2 FQNEAQ (reference sequence). The V end was cut by 1 base, the J end by 8 bases, with 8 bases between. This CDR3 has 13 amino acids. The CDR3 DNA sequence: TGTGCCAGCAGCTTAGAACAAGGAGGGGAGCTGTTTTTT. This encodes CASSLEQGGELFF.

The chain recombines TRBV6-5 with TRBJ1-2; D gene ambiguous. CDR1 and CDR2 from the germline V gene are MNHEY and SVGAGI. Trimming pared 6 bases from V and 3 bases from J, leaving 8 bases between. There are 12 residues in the CDR3. The CDR3 sequence: CASRIGDYGYTF. CDR3 in DNA: TGTGCCAGCAGGATCGGGGACTATGGCTACACCTTC.

This sequence joins TRBV28 and TRBJ1-5; D gene unclear. With 5 bases removed from V and 5 bases from J, the gap between germline ends came to 7 bases. Germline V gene data show CDR1 as MDHEN and CDR2 as SYDVKM. The CDR3 covers 12 residues. This CDR3 is CASSSTDQPQHF. Here the CDR3 DNA reads TGTGCCAGCAGTAGTACGGATCAGCCCCAGCATTTT.

V gene TRBV5-1 combines with J gene TRBJ1-3; D is unresolved. This CDR3 contains 17 residues. Germline assignment: CDR1 SGHRS and CDR2 YFSETQ. The ends were cut back, 4 bases at V and 0 bases at J, with 17 bases in the middle. The CDR3 region has the DNA TGCGCCAGCAGCATTGGAAGTGGCCAGAACTCTGGAAACACCATATATTTT. This translates into CASSIGSGQNSGNTIYF.

The rearrangement links TRBV3-1 (or the pseudogene TRBV3-2) to TRBJ2-1, with D tentatively TRBD2 (6 bases). The CDR3 sequence is 14 residues long. Germline V gives CDR1 LGHDT, CDR2 YNNKEL (reference sequence). V shed 0 bases and J shed 10 bases, with 13 bases lying between them. The CDR3 region has the DNA TGTGCCAGCAGCCAAGATCATAGCGGTAGGGAGCAGTTCTTC. It specifies CASSQDHSGREQFF.

This chain uses TRBV5-1 with TRBJ2-6; D remains ambiguous. Germline V gene sequence: CDR1 SGHRS, CDR2 YFSETQ. The CDR3 covers 14 residues. The V and J ends lost 0 bases and 0 bases respectively, with 1 base between them. The CDR3, as DNA: TGCGCCAGCAGCTTGGACTCTGGGGCCAACGTCCTGACTTTC. Translating it yields CASSLDSGANVLTF.

V is TRBV5-1 and J is TRBJ2-2, with a possible D match to TRBD2 (6 bases). This CDR3 region has 15 residues. V was clipped by 0 bases and J by 6 bases, with 12 bases between them. From germline, CDR1 is SGHRS and CDR2 YFSETQ. In DNA form, the CDR3 reads TGCGCCAGCAGCTTGGTTTCGGGAGCGTCCGGGGAGCTGTTTTTT. Protein sequence: CASSLVSGASGELFF.

CDR3 coding DNA: TGTGCCAGCAGTGAAGTTGGTAGCGTCAAAAGTAGGTTCTTC. This translates into CASSEVGSVKSRFF. The chain has TRBV6-1 and TRBJ2-1; D possibly corresponds to TRBD2 (5 bases). Germline V gives CDR1 MNHNS, CDR2 SASEGT. The CDR3 runs 14 residues. V was clipped by 1 base and J by 15 bases, with 19 bases between them.

CDR3 amino acids: CASSLFGTGEAFF. The CDR3 DNA is TGTGCCAGCAGCTTATTCGGTACGGGTGAAGCTTTCTTT. This chain uses TRBV7-9 with TRBJ1-1; D remains ambiguous. This CDR3 is 13 amino acids long. V was pared by 2 bases and J by 7 bases, with 11 bases between. The germline V gene encodes CDR1 SEHNR and CDR2 FQNEAQ (reference sequence).

The table lists this clone with a few counts. V and J are TRBV19 and TRBJ2-7; 7 bases align to TRBD1. Germline V gene data show CDR1 as LNHDA and CDR2 as SQIVND (reference sequence). The J segment lost 2 bases and the V segment lost 5 bases, leaving 6 bases of the junction unmatched. CDR3 length: 14 amino acids. The CDR3 protein is CASSRTGNAYEQYF. In DNA form, the CDR3 reads TGTGCCAGTAGTCGGACAGGTAATGCCTACGAGCAGTACTTC.

The chain combines TRBV30 with TRBJ1-4, with D tentatively TRBD1 (5 bases). Trimming left V 5 bases short and J 0 bases short, with 19 bases between. This CDR3 contains 17 residues. Germline V gene data show CDR1 as GTSNPN and CDR2 as SVGIG (reference sequence). In nucleotides, the CDR3 is TGTGCCTGGGGGGGACTACAAGGGAGCTCAACTAATGAAAAACTGTTTTTT. Protein product: CAWGGLQGSSTNEKLFF.

The chain links TRBV27 to TRBJ2-2, with 7 bases that match TRBD1. Trimming at V came to 5 bases and at J to 4 bases, leaving 4 bases not matched to a gene. Germline V gene sequence: CDR1 MNHEY, CDR2 SMNVEV (reference sequence). The CDR3 sequence is 14 residues long. This CDR3 is CASSRYRGTGELFF. For the CDR3, the DNA is TGTGCCAGCAGTCGATACAGGGGCACCGGGGAGCTGTTTTTT.

CDR3 nucleotide sequence: TGTGCCAGCAGCTTGACCGGCGGGGGAAATCAGCCCCAGCATTTT. This translates into CASSLTGGGNQPQHF. The chain has TRBV5-8 and TRBJ1-5; perhaps TRBD1 as D (5 bases). Germline CDR1 SGHTS, CDR2 YDEGEE. Between the trimmed V and J ends, which lost 1 base and 4 bases, there was a span of 12 bases. The CDR3 spans 15 residues.